Below are 9 T cell receptor beta chains sequenced from a single sample in a study of beta chain features in type 1 diabetes. Study-wide results and limits: TCRB CDR3 length was moderately but significantly reduced in all four CD4+ subsets of Type 1 diabetes patients.

As every portion of the isolated RNA was reverse transcribed, the sequencing read expressed TCRB transcripts. Some clones are missing from TCRdb's copy, which holds only in-frame ones; the method was immunoSEQ multiplex PCR. The data contain about 660,000 clones, over 12% of them singletons. The antigens of these receptors remain unknown. The sequencing input was naive CD4+ T cells from blood. The receptor source for this set is a man aged 18 to 30 with type 1 diabetes.

The sample holds a few counts of this clone. This chain uses TRBV19 with TRBJ1-3; D is ambiguous. This CDR3 region has 14 residues. CDR1 is LNHDA, CDR2 SQIVND, per germline (reference sequence). V dropped 3 bases and J dropped 0 bases, with 6 bases sitting between them. CDR3 residues: CASSIGISGNTIYF. The CDR3 DNA reads as TGTGCCAGTAGTATTGGGATCTCTGGAAACACCATATATTTT.

The chain links TRBV30 to TRBJ1-2; D gene ambiguous. This CDR3 region has 12 residues. Germline CDR1 is GTSNPN and CDR2 is SVGIG (reference sequence). V lost 5 bases and J 2 bases, leaving 9 bases between the germline ends. DNA of the CDR3: TGTGCCTGGGGAACCCACAACTATGGCTACACCTTC. Translated: CAWGTHNYGYTF.

The J gene is TRBJ2-7, the V gene TRBV27; D call uncertain. There are 17 residues in the CDR3. Per germline, CDR1 MNHEY and CDR2 SMNVEV (reference sequence). Trimming took off 2 bases at V and 7 bases at J, with 24 bases between the two ends. The CDR3 protein is CASSLAPAGWSIREQYF. The CDR3, as DNA: TGTGCCAGCAGTTTAGCTCCAGCCGGGTGGTCAATAAGGGAGCAGTACTTC.

This clone was found a few times. The chain has TRBV29-1 and TRBJ2-3; D is possibly TRBD1 or TRBD2 (6 bases each). The CDR3 contains 13 residues. Trimming removed 7 bases at V and 4 bases at J, with 15 bases between. Germline values: CDR1 SQVTM, CDR2 ANQGSEA. Written as DNA, the CDR3 is TGCAGCGGGAGGGGGTTTTTGGCAGATACGCAGTATTTT. This gives the protein CSGRGFLADTQYF.

This clone was observed a handful of times. The chain employs TRBV18 and TRBJ1-1, with unresolved D. Germline V gene sequence: CDR1 KGHSH, CDR2 LQKENI. With 1 base removed from V and 11 bases from J, the gap between germline ends came to 14 bases. The CDR3 has 13 amino acids. CDR3 protein: CASSPRAFFTAFF. The CDR3 DNA reads TGTGCCAGCTCACCACGGGCCTTTTTCACCGCTTTCTTT.

The V gene is TRBV7-8, the J gene TRBJ2-2; weak D call: TRBD1 (5 bases). The CDR3 has 14 amino acids. The V and J ends lost 0 bases and 12 bases respectively, with 14 bases between them. Per germline, CDR1 SGHVS and CDR2 FQNEAQ. The CDR3: CASSLAGAGLKLFF. The CDR3 DNA follows: TGTGCCAGCAGCTTAGCAGGGGCCGGCTTGAAGCTGTTTTTT.

This clone occurred a few times. The chain links TRBV9 to TRBJ1-2; no clear D gene. Germline V CDR1 and CDR2: SGDLS, YYNGEE. CDR3 length equals 11 residues. The V end was cut by 0 bases, the J end by 8 bases, with 5 bases between. CDR3 DNA sequence: TGTGCCAGCAGCGTAGGGGTAGGCTACACCTTC. Translated, it gives CASSVGVGYTF.

The gene calls are TRBV7-9 and TRBJ2-5; D is possibly TRBD1 (6 bases). This CDR3 is 13 amino acids long. Germline loops: CDR1 SEHNR, CDR2 FQNEAQ (reference sequence). Trimming removed 5 bases at V and 5 bases at J, with 12 bases between. The CDR3: CASSRTALETQYF. The DNA of the CDR3 is TGTGCCAGCAGCAGGACAGCTCTGGAGACCCAGTACTTC.

In its sample, this clone was seen a few times. The chain carries TRBV2 and TRBJ1-2; 11 bases line up with TRBD1. The CDR3 consists of 14 residues. The germline CDR1 and CDR2 sequences are SNHLY and FYNNEI. The V and J ends lost 6 bases and 2 bases, in that order; junction bases with no gene match: 2. CDR3 protein: CASRGQGENYGYTF. For the CDR3, the DNA is TGTGCCAGCAGGGGACAGGGGGAGAACTATGGCTACACCTTC.